This T cell receptor (beta chain) emerged from a study of PD-L1 blockade in urothelial cancer. Across the whole study: Samples of blood were analyzed 3 weeks (second dose) and 6 weeks after treatment start.

Regarding time point: peripheral blood 6 weeks after treatment start. Profiled with immunoSEQ multiplex PCR; TCRdb holds only in-frame clones, not every one. The sample includes 95,000 to 130,000 clones, around 88% of them seen just once. The V gene lost 4 bases and the J gene lost 2 bases, with 20 bases spanning the gap. From germline, CDR1 is SEHNR and CDR2 FQNEAQ (reference sequence). This CDR3 has 17 amino acids. The clonotype was recovered from a man between 60 and 70 years old with urothelial cancer. V usage is TRBV7-9 and J usage is TRBJ2-5; weak D call: TRBD2 (6 bases). The sample here was PBMCs, taken around atezolizumab (anti-PD-L1) treatment. CDR3 sequence reads: CASSSGVLADLQETQYF. DNA for the CDR3: TGTGCCAGCAGCTCCGGGGTGTTAGCGGACCTTCAAGAGACCCAGTACTTC.